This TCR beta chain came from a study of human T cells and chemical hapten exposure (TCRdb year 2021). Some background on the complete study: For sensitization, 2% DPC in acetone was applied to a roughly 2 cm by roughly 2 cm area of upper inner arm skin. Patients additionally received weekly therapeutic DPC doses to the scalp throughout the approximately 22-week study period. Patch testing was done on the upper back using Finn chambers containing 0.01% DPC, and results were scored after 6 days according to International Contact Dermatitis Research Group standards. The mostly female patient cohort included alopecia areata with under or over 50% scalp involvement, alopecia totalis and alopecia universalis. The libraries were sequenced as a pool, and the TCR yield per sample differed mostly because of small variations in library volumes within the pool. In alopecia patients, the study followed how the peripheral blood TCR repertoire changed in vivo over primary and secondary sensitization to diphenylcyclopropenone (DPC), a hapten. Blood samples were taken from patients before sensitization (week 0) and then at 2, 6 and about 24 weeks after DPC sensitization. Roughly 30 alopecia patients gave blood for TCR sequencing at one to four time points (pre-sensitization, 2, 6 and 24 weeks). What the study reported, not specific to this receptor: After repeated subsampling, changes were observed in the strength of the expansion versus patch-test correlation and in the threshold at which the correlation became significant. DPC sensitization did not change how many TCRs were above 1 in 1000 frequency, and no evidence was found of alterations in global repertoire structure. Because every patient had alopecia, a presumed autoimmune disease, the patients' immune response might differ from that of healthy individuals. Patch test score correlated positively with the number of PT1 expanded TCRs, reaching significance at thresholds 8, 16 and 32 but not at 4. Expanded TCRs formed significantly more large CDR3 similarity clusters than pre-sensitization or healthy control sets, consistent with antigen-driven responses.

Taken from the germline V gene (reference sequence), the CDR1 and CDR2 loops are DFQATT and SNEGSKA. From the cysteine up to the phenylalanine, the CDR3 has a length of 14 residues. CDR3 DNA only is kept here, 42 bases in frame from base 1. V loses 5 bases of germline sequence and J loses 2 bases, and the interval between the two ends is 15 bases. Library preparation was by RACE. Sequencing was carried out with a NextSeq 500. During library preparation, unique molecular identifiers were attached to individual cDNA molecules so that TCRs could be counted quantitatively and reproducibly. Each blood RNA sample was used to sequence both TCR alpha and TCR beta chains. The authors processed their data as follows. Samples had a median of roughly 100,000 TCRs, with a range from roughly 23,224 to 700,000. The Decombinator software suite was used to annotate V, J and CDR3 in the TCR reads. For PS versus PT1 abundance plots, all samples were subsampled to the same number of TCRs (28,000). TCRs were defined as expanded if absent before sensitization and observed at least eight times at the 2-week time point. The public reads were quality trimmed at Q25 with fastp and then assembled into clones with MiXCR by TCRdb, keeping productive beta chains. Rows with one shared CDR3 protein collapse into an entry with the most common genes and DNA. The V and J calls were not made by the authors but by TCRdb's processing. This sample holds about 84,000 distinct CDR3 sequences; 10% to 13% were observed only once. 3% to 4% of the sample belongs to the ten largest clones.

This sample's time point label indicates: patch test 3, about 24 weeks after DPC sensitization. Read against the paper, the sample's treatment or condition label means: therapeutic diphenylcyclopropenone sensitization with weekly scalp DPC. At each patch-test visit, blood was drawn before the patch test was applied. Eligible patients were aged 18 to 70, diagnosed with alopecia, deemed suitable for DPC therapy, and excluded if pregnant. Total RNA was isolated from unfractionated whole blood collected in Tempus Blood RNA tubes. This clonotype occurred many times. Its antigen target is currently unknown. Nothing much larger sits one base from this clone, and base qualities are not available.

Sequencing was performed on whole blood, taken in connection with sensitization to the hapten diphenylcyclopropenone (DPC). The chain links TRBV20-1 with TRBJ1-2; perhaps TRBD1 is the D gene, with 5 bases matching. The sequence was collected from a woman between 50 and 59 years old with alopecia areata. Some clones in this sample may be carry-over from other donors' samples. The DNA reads TGCAGTGCTCTCAGTGCTGACAGAAACTATGGCTACACCTTC. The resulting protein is CSALSADRNYGYTF.